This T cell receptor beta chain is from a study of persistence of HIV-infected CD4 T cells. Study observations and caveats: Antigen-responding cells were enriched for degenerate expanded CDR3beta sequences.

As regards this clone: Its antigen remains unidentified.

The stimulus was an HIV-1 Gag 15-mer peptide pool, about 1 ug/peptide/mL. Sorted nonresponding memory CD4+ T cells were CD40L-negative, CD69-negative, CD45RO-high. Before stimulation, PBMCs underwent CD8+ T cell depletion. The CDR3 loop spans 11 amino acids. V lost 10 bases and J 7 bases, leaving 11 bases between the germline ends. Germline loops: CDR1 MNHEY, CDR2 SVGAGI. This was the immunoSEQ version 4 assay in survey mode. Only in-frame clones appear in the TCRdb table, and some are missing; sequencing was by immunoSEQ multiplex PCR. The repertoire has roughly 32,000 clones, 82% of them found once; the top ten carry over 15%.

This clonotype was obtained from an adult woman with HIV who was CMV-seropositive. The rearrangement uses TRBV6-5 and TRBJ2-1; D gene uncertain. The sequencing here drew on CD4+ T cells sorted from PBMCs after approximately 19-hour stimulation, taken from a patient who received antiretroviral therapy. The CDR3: CATSRWNEQFF. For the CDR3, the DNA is TGTGCCACCAGCCGGTGGAATGAGCAGTTCTTC.